This T cell receptor beta chain was identified in a study of blood T cells in healthy people across ages (dated by TCRdb to about 2015). About the full investigation: In model experiments, template switching captured about one uniquely barcoded TCR beta cDNA molecule for every two T cells. The study measured age-related changes in TCR beta repertoire diversity using deep sequencing normalized with unique cDNA molecular identifiers. Donors of different ages were randomly distributed across sequencing lanes to avoid experimental bias. Donors were grouped into four age groups: young (average approximately 16 years), middle-aged (under 40), aged (around 60) and long-lived (about 90). The study analyzed two additional independent replicas of 1 million unique cDNA reads from the same blood draw for two donors, one aged 18 to 29 and one aged 80 or older. Results the study describes overall, beyond this receptor: Since profiling was done on bulk unsorted PBMCs, naive and antigen-experienced compartments could not be conclusively compared. Estimates of total diversity based on one million sequenced T cells were considered lower bounds and underestimates. Because the CMV infection status of the donors was unknown, age-related changes in expanded clonotypes may potentially have been confounded. The long-lived group showed more naive CD4+ T cells, fewer expanded clones and increased TCR diversity than the aged group, suggesting age selection. Observed TCR beta diversity per million T cells fell roughly linearly with age, and a significant reduction was already apparent by age roughly 40. There was a strong correlation between observed TCR beta diversity and the percentage of naive T cells measured by flow cytometry.

Donors were a few dozen systemically healthy Caucasian individuals from Russia aged roughly 6 to 90 years. Each donor gave approximately 9.3 milliliters of peripheral blood, collected into EDTA-treated Vacutainer tubes. Ficoll-Paque density-gradient centrifugation was used to isolate PBMCs, with at least 7 million obtained per sample. Total RNA, at least 6 micrograms per sample, was extracted from PBMCs with Trizol reagent. For every donor, an aliquot of PBMCs went through flow cytometry to measure the percentages of naive CD45RAhigh/CD27high T cells. To prepare the library, 5' RACE was applied. Sequencing was carried out with an Illumina HiSeq 2500. A second about 7 to 11 cycle PCR used a sample-barcoded 5' primer and a J-beta primer mix. A template-switch 5' adaptor carrying 12 random nucleotides introduced a unique molecular identifier onto each TCR beta cDNA molecule. Each sample yielded at least 3 million CDR3-containing paired-end reads. First-strand cDNA was synthesized from all RNA with the Mint cDNA synthesis kit, primed by a TRBC-specific oligonucleotide. Following uracil-DNA glycosylase treatment, a first 18-cycle PCR with universal primers M1SS and BC2_uni_R was performed on all cDNA. As for how the authors treated the data: Each sample was normalized by randomly selecting 1 million high-quality reads, each carrying a distinct molecular identifier. Reads sharing molecular identifiers were discarded rather than binned into consensus sequences. CDR3 identification, clonotype clustering and error correction used MiTCR with a Q25 quality threshold and the strictest error-elimination algorithm. A nonparametric unseen species model with Euler transformation was used to estimate lower-bound total TCR beta diversity. The public sequencing data were trimmed at Q25 with fastp and processed into clonotypes with MiXCR by TCRdb, which kept only in-frame beta chains. Under each unique CDR3 protein, matching rows form one entry showing the most common genes and DNA. The V and J calls and clone size come from TCRdb's table, not from the authors' own analysis. Counted in this sample were fewer than 900,000 distinct CDR3 sequences; 36% of them appeared once. Jointly, the top ten make up 10% to 15% of the sample.

V and J lose 6 bases and 4 bases, and a span of 12 bases separates them. Taken from cysteine to phenylalanine, the CDR3 has 13 residues. Of the read, only the CDR3 DNA is kept; its 39 bases are in frame from base 1. In the case of this clonotype: No antigen is known for it. Base-call qualities are not available, and no considerably larger clone is one nucleotide away.

The chain employs TRBV12-3 or TRBV12-4 and TRBJ1-2; the D gene assignment is ambiguous. Source material: blood. The receptor's source is a young man in good health. CDR3 reads: CASRPDGPYGYTF. DNA sequence: TGTGCCAGCAGACCTGACGGACCCTATGGCTACACCTTC.